This record covers a single T cell receptor (beta chain). Its antigen is still unknown. This record comes from a study of T cell repertoires in cytomegalovirus infection. This CDR3 has 13 residues. Germline CDR1 is MNHEY and CDR2 is SVGEGT. Between the trimmed V and J ends, which lost 6 bases and 2 bases, there was a span of 10 bases. Whole-study findings and limits: Ex vivo, HLA-C-restricted CMV-specific TCR beta clonotypes prevailed over the rest of the response. Cumulative public TCR beta family frequency identified carriers of CMV plus the relevant HLA.

From the reads, TCRdb called clonotypes with MiXCR, one entry per CDR3 protein. The data hold about 160,000 distinct CDR3 sequences, with less than 25% observed a single time. The chain joins TRBV6-2 or TRBV6-3 to TRBJ1-2; D gene uncertain. Sequencing was performed on CD8+ T cells from cultured PBMCs, taken from culture after CMV antigen stimulation. This receptor was taken from a human donor in good health (CMV status not recorded). Some clones in this sample may be carry-over from other donors' samples. CDR3 in DNA: TGTGCCAGCAGCCTACAGATAAACTATGGCTACACCTTC. Amino acid sequence: CASSLQINYGYTF.